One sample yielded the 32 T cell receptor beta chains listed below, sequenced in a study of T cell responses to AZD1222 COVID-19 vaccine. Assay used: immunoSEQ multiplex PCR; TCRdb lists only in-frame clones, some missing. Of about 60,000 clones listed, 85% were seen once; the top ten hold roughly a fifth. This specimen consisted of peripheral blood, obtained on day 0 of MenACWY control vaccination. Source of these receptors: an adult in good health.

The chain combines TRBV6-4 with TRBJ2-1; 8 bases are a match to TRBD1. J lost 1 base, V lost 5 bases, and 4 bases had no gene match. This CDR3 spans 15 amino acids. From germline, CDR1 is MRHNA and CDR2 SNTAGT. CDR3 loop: CASSTGQGSYNEQFF. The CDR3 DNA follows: TGTGCCAGCAGTACTGGACAGGGTTCCTACAATGAGCAGTTCTTC.

The CDR3 DNA reads as TGCGCCAGCAGCCAACAACCGGGACTGGAATACAATGAGCAGTTCTTC. This translates into CASSQQPGLEYNEQFF. V is TRBV4-1 and J is TRBJ2-1; D possibly corresponds to TRBD2 (6 bases). Trimming removed 2 bases at V and 4 bases at J, with 15 bases between. Germline V gene lookup returns CDR1 MGHRA and CDR2 YSYEKL. This CDR3 region has 16 residues.

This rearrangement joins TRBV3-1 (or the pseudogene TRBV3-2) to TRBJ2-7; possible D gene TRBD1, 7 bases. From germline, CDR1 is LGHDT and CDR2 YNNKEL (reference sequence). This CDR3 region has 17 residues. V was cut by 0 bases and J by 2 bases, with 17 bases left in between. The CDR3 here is CASSQDFRGVYTYEQYF. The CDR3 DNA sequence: TGTGCCAGCAGCCAAGATTTCAGGGGGGTTTACACCTACGAGCAGTACTTC.

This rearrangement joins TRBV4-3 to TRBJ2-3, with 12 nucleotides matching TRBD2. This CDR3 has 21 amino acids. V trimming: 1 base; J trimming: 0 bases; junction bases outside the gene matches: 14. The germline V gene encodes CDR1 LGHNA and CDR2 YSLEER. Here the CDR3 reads CASSQVLLAGGGVSSTDTQYF. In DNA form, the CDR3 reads TGCGCCAGCAGCCAAGTTTTACTAGCGGGAGGAGGGGTCTCCAGCACAGATACGCAGTATTTT.

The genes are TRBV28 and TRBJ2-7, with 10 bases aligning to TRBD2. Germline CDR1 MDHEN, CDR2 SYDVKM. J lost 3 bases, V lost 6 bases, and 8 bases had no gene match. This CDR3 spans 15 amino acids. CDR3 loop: CASRPGTSAHYEQYF. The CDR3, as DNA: TGTGCCAGCAGACCCGGGACTAGCGCCCACTACGAGCAGTACTTC.

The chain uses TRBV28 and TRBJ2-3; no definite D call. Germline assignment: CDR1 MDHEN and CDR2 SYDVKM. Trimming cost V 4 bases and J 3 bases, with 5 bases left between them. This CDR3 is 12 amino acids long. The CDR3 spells CASSSLTDTQYF. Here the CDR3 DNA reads TGTGCCAGCAGTTCTTTAACAGATACGCAGTATTTT.

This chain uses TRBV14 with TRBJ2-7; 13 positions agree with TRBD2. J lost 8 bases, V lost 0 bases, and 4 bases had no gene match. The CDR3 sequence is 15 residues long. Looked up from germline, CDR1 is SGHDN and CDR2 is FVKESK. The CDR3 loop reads CASSQDGLAGAKQYF. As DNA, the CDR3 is TGTGCCAGCAGCCAAGATGGACTAGCGGGAGCCAAGCAGTACTTC.

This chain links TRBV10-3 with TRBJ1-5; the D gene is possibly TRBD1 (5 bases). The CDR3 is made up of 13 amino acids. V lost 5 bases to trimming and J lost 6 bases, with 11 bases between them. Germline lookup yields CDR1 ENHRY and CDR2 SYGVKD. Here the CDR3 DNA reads TGTGCCATCAGTAGGGGACTGGGTCAGCCCCAGCATTTT. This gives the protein CAISRGLGQPQHF.

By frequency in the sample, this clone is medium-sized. CDR3 in DNA: TGTGCCAGCAGTGAAGGGAACACCGGGGAGCTGTTTTTT. Translation gives CASSEGNTGELFF. The J gene is TRBJ2-2, the V gene TRBV6-4, with D unclear. The V and J ends lost 3 bases and 1 base respectively, with 3 bases between them. Germline V gene data show CDR1 as MRHNA and CDR2 as SNTAGT. This CDR3 comprises 13 residues.

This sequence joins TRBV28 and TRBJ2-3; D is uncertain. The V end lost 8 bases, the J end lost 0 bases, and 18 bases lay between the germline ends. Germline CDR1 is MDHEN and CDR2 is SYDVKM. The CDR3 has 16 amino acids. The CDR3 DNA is TGTGCCAGCGATCTCAAAGTGGGTTCTAGCACAGATACGCAGTATTTT. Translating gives CASDLKVGSSTDTQYF.

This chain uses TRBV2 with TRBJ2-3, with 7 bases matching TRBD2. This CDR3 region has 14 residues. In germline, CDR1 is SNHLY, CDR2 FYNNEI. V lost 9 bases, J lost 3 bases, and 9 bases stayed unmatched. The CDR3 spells CASRRLAVTDTQYF. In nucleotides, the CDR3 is TGTGCCAGTCGTAGGCTAGCGGTAACAGATACGCAGTATTTT. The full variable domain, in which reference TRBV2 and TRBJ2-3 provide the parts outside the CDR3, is EPEVTQTPSHQVTQMGQEVILRCVPISNHLYFYWYRQILGQKVEFLVSFYNNEISEKSEIFDDQFSVERPDGSNFTLKIRSTKLEDSAMYFCASRRLAVTDTQYFGPGTRLTVL.

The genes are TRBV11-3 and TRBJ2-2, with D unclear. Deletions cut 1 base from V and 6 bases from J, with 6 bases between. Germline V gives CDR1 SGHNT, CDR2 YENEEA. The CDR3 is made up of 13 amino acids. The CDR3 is CASSLVRSGELFF. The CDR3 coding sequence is TGTGCCAGCAGCTTAGTTAGGTCCGGGGAGCTGTTTTTT.

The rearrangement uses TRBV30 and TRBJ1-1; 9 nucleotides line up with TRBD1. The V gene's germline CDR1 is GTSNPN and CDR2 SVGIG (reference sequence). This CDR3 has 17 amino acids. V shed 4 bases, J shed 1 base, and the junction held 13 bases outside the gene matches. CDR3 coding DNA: TGTGCCTGGACAGACAGGGGGGCCCAACTTTGGAACACTGAAGCTTTCTTT. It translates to CAWTDRGAQLWNTEAFF.

CDR3 DNA: TGTGCCAGCAGCCGGGGGGGTCGGTATGGCTACACCTTC. This codes for CASSRGGRYGYTF. This sequence joins TRBV27 and TRBJ1-2; possible D gene TRBD1, 5 bases. The CDR3 runs 13 residues. V lost 6 bases and J 5 bases, leaving 13 bases between the germline ends. Germline V gene sequence: CDR1 MNHEY, CDR2 SMNVEV (reference sequence).

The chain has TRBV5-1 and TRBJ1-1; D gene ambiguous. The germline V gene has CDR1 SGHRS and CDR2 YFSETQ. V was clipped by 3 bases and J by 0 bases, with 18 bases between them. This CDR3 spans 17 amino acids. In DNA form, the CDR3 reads TGCGCCAGCAGCTCGGTTGGTCCGGCGGGTATGAACACTGAAGCTTTCTTT. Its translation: CASSSVGPAGMNTEAFF.

The CDR3 nucleotides are TGTGCCAGCAGCCTCCGGGACTTGCCCCAGCATTTT. Translating gives CASSLRDLPQHF. The chain joins TRBV5-6 to TRBJ1-5, with a weak D call TRBD1 (5 bases). This CDR3 has 12 amino acids. Germline CDR1 and CDR2: SGHDT and YYEEEE. Trimming took 4 bases from V and 9 from J, leaving 11 bases between them. The whole variable domain, remainder taken from reference TRBV5-6 and TRBJ1-5, is DAGVTQSPTHLIKTRGQQVTLRCSPKSGHDTVSWYQQALGQGPQFIFQYYEEEERQRGNFPDRFSGHQFPNYSSELNVNALLLGDSALYLCASSLRDLPQHFGDGTRLSIL.

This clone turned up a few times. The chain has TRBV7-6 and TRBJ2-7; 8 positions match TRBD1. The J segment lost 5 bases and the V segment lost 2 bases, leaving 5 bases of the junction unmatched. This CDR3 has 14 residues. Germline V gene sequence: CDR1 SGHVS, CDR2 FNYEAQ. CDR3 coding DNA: TGTGCCAGCAGCTTAAGTCAGGGGGCCCACGAGCAGTACTTC. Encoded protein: CASSLSQGAHEQYF.

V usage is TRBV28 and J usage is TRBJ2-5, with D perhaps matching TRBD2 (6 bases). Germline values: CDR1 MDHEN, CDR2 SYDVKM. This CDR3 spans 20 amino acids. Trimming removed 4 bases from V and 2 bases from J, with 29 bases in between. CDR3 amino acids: CASSSIVGIPSESKQETQYF. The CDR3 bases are TGTGCCAGCAGTTCCATCGTGGGGATTCCTAGCGAGTCCAAACAAGAGACCCAGTACTTC.

The CDR3 protein is CASSLVRTNTEAFF. In nucleotides, the CDR3 is TGTGCCAGCAGCTTGGTCAGAACTAACACTGAAGCTTTCTTT. V gene TRBV7-8 combines with J gene TRBJ1-1; D call uncertain. Between the trimmed V and J ends, which lost 3 bases and 2 bases, there was a span of 10 bases. The CDR3 is 14 amino acids. Germline CDR1 and CDR2: SGHVS and FQNEAQ.

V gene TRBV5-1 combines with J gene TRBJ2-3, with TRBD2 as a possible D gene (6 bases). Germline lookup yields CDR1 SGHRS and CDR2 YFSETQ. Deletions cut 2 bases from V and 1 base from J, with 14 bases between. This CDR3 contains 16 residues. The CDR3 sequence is CASSFRSVAGTDTQYF. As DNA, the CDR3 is TGCGCCAGCAGCTTCCGGTCGGTAGCGGGCACAGATACGCAGTATTTT.

This chain's CDR3 is CASSISKNTEAFF. CDR3 DNA: TGTGCCAGTAGTATTTCGAAGAACACTGAAGCTTTCTTT. The chain employs TRBV19 and TRBJ1-1, with no clear D. The ends were cut back, 3 bases at V and 1 base at J, with 6 bases in the middle. Germline loops: CDR1 LNHDA, CDR2 SQIVND (reference sequence). This CDR3 has 13 residues.

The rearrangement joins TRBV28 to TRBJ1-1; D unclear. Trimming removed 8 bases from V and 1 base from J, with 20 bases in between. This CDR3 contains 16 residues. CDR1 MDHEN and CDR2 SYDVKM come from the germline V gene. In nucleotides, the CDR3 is TGTGCCAGCGTACGACGGAAAGGGATTCCGAACACTGAAGCTTTCTTT. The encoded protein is CASVRRKGIPNTEAFF. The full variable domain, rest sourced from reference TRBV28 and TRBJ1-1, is DVKVTQSSRYLVKRTGEKVFLECVQDMDHENMFWYRQDPGLGLRLIYFSYDVKMKEKGDIPEGYSVSREKKERFSLILESASTNQTSMYLCASVRRKGIPNTEAFFGQGTRLTVV.

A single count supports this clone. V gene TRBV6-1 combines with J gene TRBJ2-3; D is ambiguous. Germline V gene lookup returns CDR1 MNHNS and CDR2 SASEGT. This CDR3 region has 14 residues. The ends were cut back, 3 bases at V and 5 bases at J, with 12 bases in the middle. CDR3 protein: CASSDGPLGDTQYF. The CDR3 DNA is TGTGCCAGCAGTGATGGTCCGTTAGGAGATACGCAGTATTTT.

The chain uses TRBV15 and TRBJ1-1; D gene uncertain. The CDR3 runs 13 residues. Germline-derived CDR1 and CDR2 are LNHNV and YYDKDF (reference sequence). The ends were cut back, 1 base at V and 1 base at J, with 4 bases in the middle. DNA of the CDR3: TGTGCCACCAGCAGAGTGGGGAACACTGAAGCTTTCTTT. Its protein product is CATSRVGNTEAFF.

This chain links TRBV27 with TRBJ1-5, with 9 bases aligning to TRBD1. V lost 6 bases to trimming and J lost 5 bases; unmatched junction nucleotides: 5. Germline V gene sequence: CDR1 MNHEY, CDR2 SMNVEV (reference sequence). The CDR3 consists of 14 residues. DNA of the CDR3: TGTGCCAGCAGACCGACAGGGGGTCATCAGCCCCAGCATTTT. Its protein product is CASRPTGGHQPQHF.

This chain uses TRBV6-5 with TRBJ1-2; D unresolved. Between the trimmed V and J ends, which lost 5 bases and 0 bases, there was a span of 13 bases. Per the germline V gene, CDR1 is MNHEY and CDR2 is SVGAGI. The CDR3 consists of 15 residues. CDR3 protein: CASSPLGNPNYGYTF. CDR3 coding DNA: TGTGCCAGCAGTCCACTAGGCAACCCTAACTATGGCTACACCTTC.

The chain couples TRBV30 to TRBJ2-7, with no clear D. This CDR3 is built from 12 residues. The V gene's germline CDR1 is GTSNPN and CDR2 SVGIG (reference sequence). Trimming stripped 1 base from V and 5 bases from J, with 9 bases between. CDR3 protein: CAWSGGVHEQYF. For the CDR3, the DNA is TGTGCCTGGAGTGGTGGGGTCCACGAGCAGTACTTC.

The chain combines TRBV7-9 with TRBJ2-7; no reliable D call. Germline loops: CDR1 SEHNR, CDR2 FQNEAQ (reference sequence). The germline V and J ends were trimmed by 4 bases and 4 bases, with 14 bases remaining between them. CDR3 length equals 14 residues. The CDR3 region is CASSYTPPGYEQYF. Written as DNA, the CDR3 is TGTGCCAGCAGCTATACCCCACCTGGGTACGAGCAGTACTTC.

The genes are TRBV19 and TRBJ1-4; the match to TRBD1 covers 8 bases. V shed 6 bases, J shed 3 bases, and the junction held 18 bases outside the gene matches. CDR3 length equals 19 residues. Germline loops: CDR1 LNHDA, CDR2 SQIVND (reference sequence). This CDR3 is CASSPRHGAGGLANEKLFF. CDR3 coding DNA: TGTGCCAGTAGCCCAAGGCATGGAGCAGGGGGCCTAGCTAATGAAAAACTGTTTTTT.

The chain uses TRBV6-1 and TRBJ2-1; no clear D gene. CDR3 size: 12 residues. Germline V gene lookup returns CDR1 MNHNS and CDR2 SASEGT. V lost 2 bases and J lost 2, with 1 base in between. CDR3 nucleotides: TGTGCCAGCAGTGAAACCTACAATGAGCAGTTCTTC. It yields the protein CASSETYNEQFF.

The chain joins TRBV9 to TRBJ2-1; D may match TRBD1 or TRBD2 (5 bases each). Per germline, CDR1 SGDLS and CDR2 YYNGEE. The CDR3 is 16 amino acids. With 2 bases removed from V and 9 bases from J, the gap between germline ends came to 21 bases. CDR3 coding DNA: TGTGCCAGCAGCGTTAGGGTTGTCCAGGGAGCCAGTGAGCAGTTCTTC. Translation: CASSVRVVQGASEQFF.

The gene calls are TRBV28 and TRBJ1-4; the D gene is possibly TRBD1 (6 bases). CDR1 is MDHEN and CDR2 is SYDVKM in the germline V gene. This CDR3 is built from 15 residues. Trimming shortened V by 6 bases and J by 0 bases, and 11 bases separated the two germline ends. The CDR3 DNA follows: TGTGCCAGCAGGGTACAGGGAGCAACTAATGAAAAACTGTTTTTT. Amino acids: CASRVQGATNEKLFF.